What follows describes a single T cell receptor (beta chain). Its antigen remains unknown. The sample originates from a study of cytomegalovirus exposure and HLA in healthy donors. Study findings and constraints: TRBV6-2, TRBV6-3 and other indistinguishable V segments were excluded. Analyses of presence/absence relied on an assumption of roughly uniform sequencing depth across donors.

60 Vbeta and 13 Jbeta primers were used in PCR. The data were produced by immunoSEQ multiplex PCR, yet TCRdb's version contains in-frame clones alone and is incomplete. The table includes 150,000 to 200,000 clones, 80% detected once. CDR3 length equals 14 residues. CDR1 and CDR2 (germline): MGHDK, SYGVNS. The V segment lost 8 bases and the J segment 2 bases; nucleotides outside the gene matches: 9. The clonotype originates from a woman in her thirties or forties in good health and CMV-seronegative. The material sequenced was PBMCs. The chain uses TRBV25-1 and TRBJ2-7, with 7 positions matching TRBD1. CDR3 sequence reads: CASAKQGNPYEQYF. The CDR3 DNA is TGTGCCAGCGCCAAACAGGGGAACCCCTACGAGCAGTACTTC.